These 30 T cell receptor beta chains came from one sample sequenced in a study of cytomegalovirus exposure and HLA in healthy donors. Amplification used 60 Vbeta primers and 13 Jbeta primers. TCRdb's table, derived via immunoSEQ multiplex PCR, lists solely in-frame clones and lacks some. Of around 71,000 clones listed, approximately 70% are singletons. Sample: PBMCs. Receptor source: a male donor in good health and CMV-seropositive.

V is TRBV30 and J is TRBJ2-1; the match to TRBD2 covers 10 bases. CDR3 length equals 13 residues. J was trimmed by 7 bases and V by 4 bases; bases with no gene match: 4. Looked up from germline, CDR1 is GTSNPN and CDR2 is SVGIG (reference sequence). The DNA of the CDR3 is TGTGCCTGGACTAGCGGGAGTAGTAATGAGCAGTTCTTC. Translated: CAWTSGSSNEQFF.

The genes are TRBV6-5 and TRBJ1-2; no reliable D call. Trimming pared 0 bases from V and 5 bases from J, leaving 13 bases between. The CDR3 contains 15 residues. CDR1 and CDR2 (germline): MNHEY, SVGAGI. The CDR3 coding sequence is TGTGCCAGCAGTTACTCTCTTGCGGGGAGATATGGCTACACCTTC. It codes for CASSYSLAGRYGYTF.

Here the CDR3 reads CASSLLAGAQGEQFF. CDR3 DNA: TGTGCCAGCAGCTTACTAGCGGGAGCGCAGGGTGAGCAGTTCTTC. The genes are TRBV7-7 and TRBJ2-1, with 10 bases identical to TRBD2. V shed 2 bases and J 9 bases; nucleotides not matched to a gene: 7. CDR1 and CDR2 from the germline V gene are SSHAT and FNYEAQ (reference sequence). The CDR3 is made up of 15 amino acids.

V is TRBV29-1 and J is TRBJ1-1, with TRBD1 identical over 7 bases. V was pared by 7 bases and J by 4 bases, with 9 bases of the junction left unmatched. The CDR3 runs to 13 residues. Germline CDR1 and CDR2: SQVTM and ANQGSEA. CDR3 in amino acids: CSARQGGGTEAFF. The DNA of the CDR3 is TGCAGCGCCCGACAGGGTGGGGGCACTGAAGCTTTCTTT.

The chain is built from TRBV5-1 and TRBJ1-1; 8 bases align to TRBD1. With V trimmed by 6 bases and J by 5 bases, 15 bases remained unmatched. This CDR3 region has 16 residues. Germline CDR1 SGHRS, CDR2 YFSETQ. Written as DNA, the CDR3 is TGCGCCAGCATCGATTCCCAGGGGGCTGTACGGACTGAAGCTTTCTTT. It encodes CASIDSQGAVRTEAFF.

The V call is TRBV10-1, the J call TRBJ2-2; D may be TRBD1 (5 bases). V lost 4 bases to trimming and J lost 4 bases, with 10 bases between them. The CDR3 contains 14 residues. Germline CDR1 is WNHNN and CDR2 is SYGVQD (reference sequence). The CDR3 region is CASSAAGFTGELFF. The CDR3 DNA reads TGCGCCAGCAGTGCGGCAGGGTTCACCGGGGAGCTGTTTTTT.

The V call is TRBV7-7, the J call TRBJ2-7; no firm D call. From germline, CDR1 is SSHAT and CDR2 FNYEAQ (reference sequence). This CDR3 has 14 amino acids. V lost 2 bases, J lost 4 bases, and 12 bases lay in between. CDR3 nucleotides: TGTGCCAGCAGCTTAAATACCGAGATATACGAGCAGTACTTC. Its protein product is CASSLNTEIYEQYF.

The chain employs TRBV9 and TRBJ2-6; perhaps TRBD1 as D (7 bases). The germline V gene has CDR1 SGDLS and CDR2 YYNGEE. The CDR3 runs to 18 residues. Trimming pared 3 bases from V and 4 bases from J, leaving 20 bases between. The CDR3 DNA reads as TGTGCCAGCAGCGCCCCCAGGGGGGAGTTGACCGGGGCCAACGTCCTGACTTTC. Residues: CASSAPRGELTGANVLTF.

V usage is TRBV9 and J usage is TRBJ2-2, with D hard to call. This CDR3 contains 12 residues. Deletions cut 4 bases from V and 5 bases from J, with 6 bases between. Germline values: CDR1 SGDLS, CDR2 YYNGEE. CDR3 residues: CASSSGTGELFF. CDR3 DNA: TGTGCCAGCAGCTCCGGGACCGGGGAGCTGTTTTTT. Complete variable domain (other parts from reference TRBV9 and TRBJ2-2): DSGVTQTPKHLITATGQRVTLRCSPRSGDLSVYWYQQSLDQGLQFLIQYYNGEERAKGNILERFSAQQFPDLHSELNLSSLELGDSALYFCASSSGTGELFFGEGSRLTVL.

The chain links TRBV5-4 to TRBJ1-2, with a weak D call TRBD1 (5 bases). Germline V gene sequence: CDR1 SGHNT, CDR2 YYREEE (reference sequence). The CDR3 has 15 residues. Between the trimmed V and J ends, which lost 0 bases and 6 bases, there was a span of 15 bases. As DNA, the CDR3 is TGTGCCAGCAGCTTGGAGGGGAACCGCGCGGATGGCTACACCTTC. Its protein product is CASSLEGNRADGYTF.

This chain uses TRBV2 with TRBJ2-3, with D possibly TRBD2 on 6 matching bases. Trimming cost V 9 bases and J 2 bases, with 12 bases left between them. The CDR3 runs 13 residues. Looked up from germline, CDR1 is SNHLY and CDR2 is FYNNEI. The CDR3, as DNA: TGTGCCAGGGAGGGACCGAACACAGATACGCAGTATTTT. The encoded protein is CAREGPNTDTQYF.

V gene TRBV27 combines with J gene TRBJ2-1, with 11 bases matching TRBD2. With 5 bases clipped from V and 7 bases from J, the junction kept 10 bases outside the gene matches. The CDR3 has 16 amino acids. Germline V lookup: CDR1 MNHEY, CDR2 SMNVEV (reference sequence). The CDR3 region is CASSPWTSGSQNEQFF. The CDR3 coding sequence is TGTGCCAGCAGTCCTTGGACTAGCGGGTCTCAGAATGAGCAGTTCTTC.

Worth noting for this clone: This CDR3 is also generated by other DNA sequences in the sample. The rearrangement links TRBV7-9 to TRBJ2-7, with D unclear. V was cut by 1 base and J by 4 bases, with 11 bases left in between. Germline CDR1 is SEHNR and CDR2 is FQNEAQ (reference sequence). The CDR3 is made up of 14 amino acids. The CDR3 sequence: CASSLVAGTYEQYF. CDR3 DNA: TGTGCCAGCAGCTTAGTGGCAGGCACGTACGAGCAGTACTTC.

This clone has just a few counts. This sequence joins TRBV14 and TRBJ2-1; 8 nucleotides agree with TRBD1. The CDR3 is made up of 13 amino acids. V lost 4 bases, J lost 15 bases, and 11 bases stayed unmatched. Germline CDR1 is SGHDN and CDR2 is FVKESK. CDR3 residues: CASSRETGTGPFF. CDR3 DNA: TGTGCCAGCAGCCGCGAAACCGGGACAGGTCCGTTCTTC.

This clone came up once. This chain joins TRBV19 and TRBJ2-7; 9 nucleotides align to TRBD1. Germline CDR1 is LNHDA and CDR2 is SQIVND (reference sequence). The V and J ends lost 3 bases and 3 bases, in that order; junction bases with no gene match: 0. There are 13 residues in the CDR3. In DNA form, the CDR3 reads TGTGCCAGTAGTATGGACAGGGGCTACGAGCAGTACTTC. Translated, it gives CASSMDRGYEQYF.

This chain connects TRBV4-3 to TRBJ1-5, with D uncertain. Germline assignment: CDR1 LGHNA and CDR2 YSLEER. The V and J ends lost 3 bases and 5 bases respectively, with 14 bases between them. This CDR3 spans 15 amino acids. The CDR3 spells CASSHDRGLHQPQHF. The DNA of the CDR3 is TGCGCCAGCAGCCATGACCGGGGATTGCATCAGCCCCAGCATTTT.

The chain links TRBV5-1 to TRBJ2-2, with TRBD2 identical over 11 bases. The CDR3 runs 16 residues. The V segment lost 6 bases and the J segment 1 base; nucleotides outside the gene matches: 5. The germline V gene encodes CDR1 SGHRS and CDR2 YFSETQ. The CDR3 loop is CASTLLAGENTGELFF. The DNA of the CDR3 is TGCGCCAGCACCTTACTAGCGGGGGAGAACACCGGGGAGCTGTTTTTT.

This chain connects TRBV6-5 to TRBJ1-1; 7 bases are shared with TRBD1. This CDR3 region has 13 residues. Germline assignment: CDR1 MNHEY and CDR2 SVGAGI. Trimming cost V 6 bases and J 6 bases; bases outside gene matches: 7. The CDR3 DNA reads as TGTGCCAGCAGACACACAGGGGTCGCTGAAGCTTTCTTT. Residues: CASRHTGVAEAFF.

The chain is built from TRBV18 and TRBJ2-2, with 8 bases lining up with TRBD2. V lost 5 bases, J lost 3 bases, and 5 bases stayed unmatched. Germline-derived CDR1 and CDR2 are KGHSH and LQKENI. CDR3 length: 15 residues. The CDR3 bases are TGTGCCAGCTCAATCCGGGAGGGAGACACCGGGGAGCTGTTTTTT. This translates into CASSIREGDTGELFF.

The chain is built from TRBV7-2 and TRBJ2-3; weak D call: TRBD2 (5 bases). The germline V and J ends were trimmed by 1 base and 4 bases, with 12 bases remaining between them. Germline-derived CDR1 and CDR2 are SGHTA and FQGNSA. There are 15 residues in the CDR3. The DNA for the CDR3 is TGTGCCAGCAGCTTAGGGCCTACTAGTTCAGATACGCAGTATTTT. Its translation is CASSLGPTSSDTQYF.

The J gene is TRBJ1-1, the V gene TRBV5-1, with no clear D. V shed 4 bases and J shed 0 bases, with 10 bases lying between them. Germline CDR1 SGHRS, CDR2 YFSETQ. The CDR3 sequence is 14 residues long. This CDR3 reads CASSIGLMNTEAFF. The CDR3 bases are TGCGCCAGCAGCATAGGACTGATGAACACTGAAGCTTTCTTT.

CDR3 in DNA: TGTGCCAGCAGGAGCTGGAGCACTGAAGCTTTCTTT. Protein product: CASRSWSTEAFF. V gene TRBV6-5 combines with J gene TRBJ1-1; unclear D gene. This CDR3 spans 12 amino acids. CDR1 and CDR2 (germline): MNHEY, SVGAGI. Trimming pared 6 bases from V and 4 bases from J, leaving 9 bases between.

The chain couples TRBV27 to TRBJ1-1; TRBD1 is a possible D gene (6 bases). Germline CDR1 is MNHEY and CDR2 is SMNVEV (reference sequence). CDR3 size: 14 residues. V shed 2 bases and J shed 4 bases, with 11 bases lying between them. In DNA form, the CDR3 reads TGTGCCAGCAGTTTAGTGCGGGGGGCCACTGAAGCTTTCTTT. Protein sequence: CASSLVRGATEAFF.

This clone has just a few counts. The rearrangement uses TRBV19 and TRBJ2-1; 10 bases map to TRBD1. The germline gives CDR1 LNHDA, CDR2 SQIVND (reference sequence). Trimming took 5 bases from V and 6 from J; bases not matched to a gene: 4. The CDR3 is 14 amino acids. The CDR3 nucleotides are TGTGCCAGTAGTCCCCGGACAGGGGGCAATGAGCAGTTCTTC. It codes for CASSPRTGGNEQFF.

The chain has TRBV5-1 and TRBJ2-1; 9 bases align to TRBD2. The CDR3 is made up of 15 amino acids. CDR1 is SGHRS and CDR2 is YFSETQ in the germline V gene. With 0 bases clipped from V and 8 bases from J, the junction kept 6 bases outside the gene matches. The CDR3 coding sequence is TGCGCCAGCAGCTTGGGACTAGCGGAGGGGTATGAGCAGTTCTTC. Translation gives CASSLGLAEGYEQFF.

The genes are TRBV6-1 and TRBJ1-6; no definite D call. V lost 2 bases to trimming and J lost 5 bases, with 10 bases between them. Per the germline V gene, CDR1 is MNHNS and CDR2 is SASEGT. The CDR3 is 15 residues long. CDR3 DNA sequence: TGTGCCAGCAGTGAATGGAGGTTGCATAATTCACCCCTCCACTTT. It encodes CASSEWRLHNSPLHF.

This chain connects TRBV6-6 to TRBJ2-3; the match to TRBD2 covers 8 bases. CDR3 length: 15 amino acids. Germline V lookup: CDR1 MNHNY, CDR2 SVGAGI (reference sequence). V lost 4 bases and J lost 5; bases outside the gene matches: 8. The CDR3 DNA is TGTGCCAGCAGTTCGTGGCGGGAGGTTCGAGATACGCAGTATTTT. It specifies CASSSWREVRDTQYF.

The V and J genes are TRBV25-1 and TRBJ1-1; 7 nucleotides match TRBD1. Trimming took 4 bases from V and 1 from J; bases not matched to a gene: 3. Germline CDR1 is MGHDK and CDR2 is SYGVNS. The CDR3 totals 14 residues. In nucleotides, the CDR3 is TGTGCCAGCAGTGCCTACAGGGGGAACACTGAAGCTTTCTTT. Encoded protein: CASSAYRGNTEAFF.

The genes are TRBV7-2 and TRBJ1-1; D might be TRBD1 (5 bases). V shed 2 bases and J shed 3 bases, with 10 bases lying between them. Looked up from germline, CDR1 is SGHTA and CDR2 is FQGNSA. There are 14 residues in the CDR3. The CDR3 reads CASSLQAGDTEAFF. DNA of the CDR3: TGTGCCAGCAGCTTACAGGCGGGGGACACTGAAGCTTTCTTT.

The chain uses TRBV20-1 and TRBJ1-1, with TRBD1 matching 7 bases. Trimming took 6 bases from V and 10 from J; bases not matched to a gene: 8. Germline V gene data show CDR1 as DFQATT and CDR2 as SNEGSKA (reference sequence). The CDR3 has 11 residues. CDR3 region: CSASQGGRAFF. The CDR3 nucleotides read TGCAGTGCGAGTCAGGGGGGAAGAGCTTTCTTT.